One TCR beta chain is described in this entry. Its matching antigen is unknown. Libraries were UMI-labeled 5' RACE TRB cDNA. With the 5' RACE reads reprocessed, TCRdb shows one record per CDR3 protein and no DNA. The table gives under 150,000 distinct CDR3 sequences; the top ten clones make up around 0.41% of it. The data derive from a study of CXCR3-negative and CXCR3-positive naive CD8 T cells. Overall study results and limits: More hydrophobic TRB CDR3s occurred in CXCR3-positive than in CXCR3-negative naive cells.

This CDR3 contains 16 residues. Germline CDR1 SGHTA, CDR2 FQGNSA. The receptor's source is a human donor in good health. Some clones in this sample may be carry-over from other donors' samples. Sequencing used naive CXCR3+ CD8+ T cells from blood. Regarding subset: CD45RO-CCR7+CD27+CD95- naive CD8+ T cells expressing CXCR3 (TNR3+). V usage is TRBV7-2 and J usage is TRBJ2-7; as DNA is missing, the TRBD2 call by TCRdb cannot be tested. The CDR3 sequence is CASSEGEGVKIYEQYF.